This T cell receptor beta chain came from a study of T cells in Graves' hyperthyroidism and ophthalmopathy. Study-wide points: Median prediction lead before ophthalmopathy onset was roughly 6 months with the model.

This clonotype was seen many times. Its antigen is as yet unknown. After removal of 3 bases from V and 2 bases from J, the junction contained 6 bases not matched to a gene. Germline V gene data show CDR1 as MNHEY and CDR2 as SMNVEV (reference sequence). This CDR3 has 15 amino acids. With a duration under 2 months, the hyperthyroidism was newly diagnosed in patients aged 18 to 65. Exclusions: uncontrolled infection, other autoimmune disease, pregnancy, lactation. The CDR3 regions of TCR beta were amplified from RNA transcripts. The HTBI primer set drove a first-round RT-PCR of the TCR CDR3. TCRdb ran MiXCR on the multiplex PCR reads and lists one entry per CDR3 protein. The sample lists some 600,000 distinct CDR3 sequences, around 14% seen once, with 4.5% to 6% in the top ten.

This TCR was recovered from a woman aged 25 to 45 with Graves' hyperthyroidism that later progressed to Graves' ophthalmopathy. The rearrangement links TRBV27 to TRBJ2-7; 8 bases are a match to TRBD1. Sequencing was performed on blood. The CDR3 nucleotides read TGTGCCAGCAGTTTTGGGGACAGGACCACCTACGAGCAGTACTTC. Protein: CASSFGDRTTYEQYF.